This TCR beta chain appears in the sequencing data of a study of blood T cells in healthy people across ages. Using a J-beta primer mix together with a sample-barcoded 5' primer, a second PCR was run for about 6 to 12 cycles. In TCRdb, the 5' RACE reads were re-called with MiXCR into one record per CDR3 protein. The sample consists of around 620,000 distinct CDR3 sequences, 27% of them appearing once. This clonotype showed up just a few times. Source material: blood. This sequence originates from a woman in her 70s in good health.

CDR3 sequence: CASSSTQGTGGLQETQYF. CDR3 nucleotides: TGTGCCAGCAGCAGCACCCAGGGGACAGGGGGCTTACAAGAGACCCAGTACTTC. The chain employs TRBV7-9 and TRBJ2-5, with 12 nucleotides matching TRBD1. There are 18 residues in the CDR3. The germline V gene has CDR1 SEHNR and CDR2 FQNEAQ (reference sequence). After removal of 5 bases from V and 2 bases from J, the junction contained 12 bases not matched to a gene. Together with reference TRBV7-9 and TRBJ2-5, the CDR3 gives the full variable domain: DTGVSQNPRHKITKRGQNVTFRCDPISEHNRLYWYRQTLGQGPEFLTYFQNEAQLEKSRLLSDRFSAERPKGSFSTLEIQRTEQGDSAMYLCASSSTQGTGGLQETQYFGPGTRLLVL.